This is a list of T cell receptor beta chains from one sample in a study of shared clonotypes between healthy human individuals. Assay: immunoSEQ multiplex PCR; the TCRdb copy retains only in-frame clones and omits some. The sample yields about 2,100,000 clones, about 92% seen once. The source material was naive CD8+ T cells from PBMCs. The source of these receptors is a man between 18 and 35 years old in good health. Some clones in this sample may be carry-over from other donors' samples. The CDR3 runs from the conserved cysteine through the conserved F or W. Each record gives: clone size, D gene, V gene, J gene, CDR3 DNA, CDR3 protein. D genes are given only for firm matches. Only some rows state a clone size, as once, few, many or a class for expanded clones.

>few|TRBD1|TRBV7-9|TRBJ1-1
TGTGCCAGCAGCTTAGCCGGGACAGCGAACACTGAAGCTTTCTTT
CASSLAGTANTEAFF
>.|TRBD2|TRBV28|TRBJ2-1
TGTGCCAGCAGTGGGACTAGCGGGTCCTACAATGAGCAGTTCTTC
CASSGTSGSYNEQFF
>.|TRBD2|TRBV9|TRBJ2-2
TGTGCCAGCAGCGTTAGCGGGAGGGCTGGCACCGGGGAGCTGTTTTTT
CASSVSGRAGTGELFF
>.|.|TRBV6-5|TRBJ2-7
TGTGCCAGCAGTTGGGGGGGCGGTACCTACGAGCAGTACTTC
CASSWGGGTYEQYF
>.|.|TRBV29-1|TRBJ2-1
TGCAGCGGGCGTTTTTGGGAGAACTACGGCAATGAGCAGTTCTTC
CSGRFWENYGNEQFF
>.|TRBD1|TRBV9|TRBJ1-4
TGTGCCAGCAGCCCCCAGGAGGGACAGCTTAATGAAAAACTGTTTTTT
CASSPQEGQLNEKLFF
>.|.|TRBV4-1|TRBJ2-7
TGCGCCAGCAGCCAAACCCTATCTAGGTCCGAGCAGTACTTC
CASSQTLSRSEQYF
>.|.|TRBV9|TRBJ2-6
TGTGCCAGCAGAAGGGACTCCGGCGGGGCTGGGGCCAACGTCCTGACTTTC
CASRRDSGGAGANVLTF
>.|.|TRBV27|TRBJ2-1
TGTGCCAGCAGTTTCGGCAGGGTGGGCAATGAGCAGTTCTTC
CASSFGRVGNEQFF
>.|.|TRBV7-2|TRBJ2-4
TGTGCCAGCAGCTCCCCCCGGAAAAACATTCAGTACTTC
CASSSPRKNIQYF
>.|TRBD2|TRBV5-1|TRBJ2-7
TGCGCCAGCAGCCCCGACCCAATAGCGGGAGCGTCCGACGAGCAGTACTTC
CASSPDPIAGASDEQYF
>.|.|TRBV7-8|TRBJ2-7
TGTGCCAGCAGCAGAGGTCGGAGTCTCAGCTCCTACGAGCAGTACTTC
CASSRGRSLSSYEQYF
>.|TRBD1|TRBV5-6|TRBJ1-5
TGTGCCAGCAGCTTGTGGACAGGGCCTTATAGCAATCAGCCCCAGCATTTT
CASSLWTGPYSNQPQHF